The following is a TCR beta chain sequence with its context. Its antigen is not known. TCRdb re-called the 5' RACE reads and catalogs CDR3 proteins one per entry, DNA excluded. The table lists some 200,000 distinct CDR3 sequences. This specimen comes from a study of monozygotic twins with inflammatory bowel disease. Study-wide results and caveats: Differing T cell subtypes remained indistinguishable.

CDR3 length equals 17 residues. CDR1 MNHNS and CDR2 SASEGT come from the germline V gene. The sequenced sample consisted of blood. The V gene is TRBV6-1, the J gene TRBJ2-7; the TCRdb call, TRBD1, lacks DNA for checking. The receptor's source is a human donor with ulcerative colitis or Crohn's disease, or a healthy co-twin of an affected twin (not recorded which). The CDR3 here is CASSLRGWDSHPYEQYF.